Listed below are T cell receptor beta chains from one sample, sequenced in a study of blood T cells in healthy people across ages. TCRdb re-called the 5' RACE reads through MiXCR, storing one row per CDR3 protein. The table lists 650,000 to 700,000 distinct CDR3 sequences, over 40% of them singletons. The material sequenced was blood. These receptors all stem from an elderly woman in good health. Each CDR3 is given with its conserved first and last residue. A D gene is named only where the DNA matches it firmly. Size is stated for part of the rows, as once, few or many counts, or as a class when the clone is expanded.

CDR3 DNA	CDR3 protein	clone size	D gene	V gene	J gene
TGCAGTGCTAGAGTAAGCACAGATACGCAGTATTTT	CSARVSTDTQYF	many	-	TRBV20-1	TRBJ2-3
TGTGCCAGCAGCAAACCGGGACAGAGCACAGATACGCAGTATTTT	CASSKPGQSTDTQYF	once	-	TRBV21-1	TRBJ2-3
TGTGCCAGCAACGGGGGGGGCAAGAGCGCAGATACGCAGTATTTT	CASNGGGKSADTQYF	-	TRBD2	TRBV3-1	TRBJ2-3
TGCGCCAGCAGCTTGGAGGGTACGAGCAATCAGCTCCAGCATTTT	CASSLEGTSNQLQHF	-	-	TRBV5-1	TRBJ1-5
TGTGCTAGCACTAGAGAGGGAGGCAGCACAGATACGCAGTATTTT	CASTREGGSTDTQYF	-	-	TRBV7-7	TRBJ2-3
TGTGCCAGCACCTTCCGATGGGGAAGCTCCTACGAGCAGTACTTC	CASTFRWGSSYEQYF	few	-	TRBV12-3/TRBV12-4	TRBJ2-7
TGCAGTGCTAGAGATCCTAGCGGGAGGGATTTAGGGTCCTACGAGCAGTACTTC	CSARDPSGRDLGSYEQYF	-	TRBD2	TRBV20-1	TRBJ2-7
TGTGCCAGCAGCCCCGTCGCAGGGGTGAACCAAGAGACCCAGTACTTC	CASSPVAGVNQETQYF	-	-	TRBV9	TRBJ2-5
TGTGCCAGCAGCTTAGCGAGGGGGGGGCCCCAAGAGACCCAGTTCTTC	CASSLARGGPQETQFF	-	-	TRBV7-2	TRBJ2-1
TGTGCCAGTTGCGGGACAGCCCTGAACACTGAAGCTTTCTTT	CASCGTALNTEAFF	-	TRBD1	TRBV19	TRBJ1-1
TGCAGTGCTAGAGTGGGACATTCTAACTATGGCTACACCTTC	CSARVGHSNYGYTF	-	-	TRBV20-1	TRBJ1-2
TGTGCCAGCAGTTACGGTTCAGTGGATGGCTACACCTTC	CASSYGSVDGYTF	once	-	TRBV6-2/TRBV6-3	TRBJ1-2
TGTGCCAGCAGGACTAGCGGGGGTCATGAGCAGTTCTTC	CASRTSGGHEQFF	-	TRBD2	TRBV27	TRBJ2-1
TGTGCCAGCAGTTCCCCTAGGAGCGGAGCTTCCTACGAGCAGTACTTC	CASSSPRSGASYEQYF	many	-	TRBV28	TRBJ2-7
TGCAGCGTTGCCGGGACACCGAATTCACCCCTCCACTTT	CSVAGTPNSPLHF	once	-	TRBV29-1	TRBJ1-6
TGTGCCAGCAGCGTAGAAGCAGGGGAGCAGTTCTTC	CASSVEAGEQFF	-	-	TRBV9	TRBJ2-1
TGCAGTACTACGACAGGGTTCAACACCGGGGAGCTGTTTTTT	CSTTTGFNTGELFF	-	TRBD1	TRBV20-1	TRBJ2-2
TGCGCCAGCAGACAACAGTGGGAGGATGAGCAGTACTTC	CASRQQWEDEQYF	-	-	TRBV5-1	TRBJ2-5
TGCAGTGCTAGTTTGGCAACTGGCACAGATACGCAGTATTTT	CSASLATGTDTQYF	-	-	TRBV20-1	TRBJ2-3
TGTGCCAGCAGTGTATTTCAGGGGGGCTACGAGCAGTACTTC	CASSVFQGGYEQYF	many	-	TRBV27	TRBJ2-7
TGTGCCAGCAGTTTTTTTCTTCGGGGCGGTAATCAGCCCCAGCATTTT	CASSFFLRGGNQPQHF	many	-	TRBV12-3/TRBV12-4	TRBJ1-5
TGTGCCAGCAACACGGGTGATCAGCCCCAGCATTTT	CASNTGDQPQHF	-	-	TRBV6-6	TRBJ1-5
TGCAGCGTTGAAGACAACACTGAAGCTTTCTTT	CSVEDNTEAFF	-	-	TRBV29-1	TRBJ1-1
TGTGCCAGCAGCCAAGGGGGGGCAGTTTCCTACAATGAGCAGTTCTTC	CASSQGGAVSYNEQFF	many	-	TRBV3-1	TRBJ2-1
TGTGCCAGCAGTTACTCTGCTCTAGCCAAAAACATTCAGTACTTC	CASSYSALAKNIQYF	-	-	TRBV6-6	TRBJ2-4
TGCAGTGCTAGACAGGCACAGATGAACACTGAAGCTTTCTTT	CSARQAQMNTEAFF	few	-	TRBV20-1	TRBJ1-1
TGCAGCGTTGGGTCGACCGGACAGGGAGTTAAAGAGACCCAGTACTTC	CSVGSTGQGVKETQYF	many	TRBD1	TRBV29-1	TRBJ2-5
TGTGCCAGCAGCTTATTCCCCCTGGGAAAGAACACCGGGGAGCTGTTTTTT	CASSLFPLGKNTGELFF	few	-	TRBV11-2	TRBJ2-2
TGCGCCAGCAGCTTCGGACTAGCGGGAGGACTAAACATTCAGTACTTC	CASSFGLAGGLNIQYF	many	TRBD2	TRBV5-1	TRBJ2-4
TGTGCCACCGAGACAACAGGGGCCAACTATGGCTACACCTTC	CATETTGANYGYTF	few	TRBD1	TRBV10-3	TRBJ1-2
TGTGCCAGCAGCCAAGAGTGGGCGGGGGGGAATTCGAACACCGGGGAGCTGTTTTTT	CASSQEWAGGNSNTGELFF	-	TRBD2	TRBV4-2	TRBJ2-2
TGCAGCGTTGACCCGGGACAGCCCATGGGAGAGCAGTTCTTC	CSVDPGQPMGEQFF	many	TRBD1	TRBV29-1	TRBJ2-1
TGTGCCAGCTTCGGGACAAGGAACACTGAAGCTTTCTTT	CASFGTRNTEAFF	few	-	TRBV2	TRBJ1-1
TGTGCCAGCAGTGAGTACAATCAGCCCCAGCATTTT	CASSEYNQPQHF	-	-	TRBV25-1	TRBJ1-5
TGCGCCAGCAGCGGAGGACAGGGGGGCTCCTATAATTCACCCCTCCACTTT	CASSGGQGGSYNSPLHF	few	TRBD1	TRBV5-1	TRBJ1-6
TGTGCCAGCAGTGATTCTAGCGGGCCGTCCTACGAGCAGTACTTC	CASSDSSGPSYEQYF	-	TRBD2	TRBV25-1	TRBJ2-7
TGTGCCAGCAGCCAAGGCCCTAGGACTAGCGCTACGCAGTATTTT	CASSQGPRTSATQYF	-	TRBD2	TRBV3-1	TRBJ2-3
TGCAGCGTTGAAGGGACTAGCAGCGAGCAGTTCTTC	CSVEGTSSEQFF	-	TRBD2	TRBV29-1	TRBJ2-1
TGTGCCAGCAGCCCCCGGGGGGAAAGGTCAGATACGCAGTATTTT	CASSPRGERSDTQYF	-	TRBD2	TRBV7-9	TRBJ2-3
TGTGCCGGTACCAATAACCCGGGCGTACACAATGAGCAGTTCTTC	CAGTNNPGVHNEQFF	few	-	TRBV19	TRBJ2-1
TGTACCAGCAGCTCGGTTTACAATGAGCAGTACTTC	CTSSSVYNEQYF	-	-	TRBV27	TRBJ2-7
TGTGCCAGCAGTTTCGGCACCGCGAACACCGGGGAGCTGTTTTTT	CASSFGTANTGELFF	many	-	TRBV5-1	TRBJ2-2
TGCGCCAGCAGCCAGGGACTAGCGGGACCAGGGAACATTCAGTACTTC	CASSQGLAGPGNIQYF	few	TRBD2	TRBV4-3	TRBJ2-4
TGTGCCAGCAGTTACCCGTCTGAGCAGTACTTC	CASSYPSEQYF	-	-	TRBV6-7	TRBJ2-4
TGCAGCGTTGCTTTCCAGCGAGTGAACACTGAAGCTTTCTTT	CSVAFQRVNTEAFF	-	-	TRBV29-1	TRBJ1-1
TGTGCCAGCAGCCAAGATGCGGGGAAGGAACAGTACTTC	CASSQDAGKEQYF	-	-	TRBV3-1	TRBJ2-7
TGTGCCAGCAGCAGCACGGGACACGGAGTGGAGACCCAGTACTTC	CASSSTGHGVETQYF	many	-	TRBV7-3	TRBJ2-5
TGTGCCACCAGTGAACGACAGGGCGGAGAGACCCAGTACTTC	CATSERQGGETQYF	-	TRBD1	TRBV24-1	TRBJ2-5
TGTGCCAGCAGCCGCGGCCGGGGGTACCCAAATGAAAAACTGTTTTTT	CASSRGRGYPNEKLFF	many	-	TRBV3-1	TRBJ1-4
TGTGCCAGCGGGCAGGGGTTTGATGAGCAGTTCTTC	CASGQGFDEQFF	many	-	TRBV28	TRBJ2-1
TGCAGTGCTAGAGTAGGGGGCACAGATACGCAGTATTTT	CSARVGGTDTQYF	many	-	TRBV20-1	TRBJ2-3
TGCAGTGCTAGAGATAGGAGGATGACAGGGGAGGACTATGGCTACACCTTC	CSARDRRMTGEDYGYTF	-	TRBD1	TRBV20-1	TRBJ1-2
TGCGCCGGCTCCCAGACGGGGTTAGACTACGAGCAGTACTTC	CAGSQTGLDYEQYF	once	-	TRBV5-1	TRBJ2-7
TGTGCCAGCAGCTTGGGCAGTGCCGAAAACATTCAGTACTTC	CASSLGSAENIQYF	-	-	TRBV5-4	TRBJ2-4
TGTGCCAGCAGTCTACGAGGACAGGGTTATCGGCCCCAGCATTTT	CASSLRGQGYRPQHF	-	TRBD1	TRBV12-3/TRBV12-4	TRBJ1-5
TGCAGTGCTCGTACAGGGGCGTGGACTGAAGCTTTCTTT	CSARTGAWTEAFF	-	TRBD1	TRBV20-1	TRBJ1-1
TGTGCCAGCAGCTTAATGTTGGCCAGAGGTGCCCCAGATACGCAGTATTTT	CASSLMLARGAPDTQYF	few	-	TRBV7-2	TRBJ2-3
TGCAGCGTCCTCGGGACTAGCGGGAGGAGCAACAATGAGCAGTTCTTC	CSVLGTSGRSNNEQFF	-	TRBD2	TRBV29-1	TRBJ2-1